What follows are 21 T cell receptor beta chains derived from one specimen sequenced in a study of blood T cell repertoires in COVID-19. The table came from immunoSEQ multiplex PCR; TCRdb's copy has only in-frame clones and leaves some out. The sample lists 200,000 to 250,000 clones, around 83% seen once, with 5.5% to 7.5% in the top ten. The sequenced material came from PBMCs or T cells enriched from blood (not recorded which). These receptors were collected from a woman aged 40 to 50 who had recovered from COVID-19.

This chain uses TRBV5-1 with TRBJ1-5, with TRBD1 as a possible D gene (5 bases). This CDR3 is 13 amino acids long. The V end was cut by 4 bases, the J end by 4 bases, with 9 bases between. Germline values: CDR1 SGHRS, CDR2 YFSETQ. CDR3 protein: CASSQTVNQPQHF. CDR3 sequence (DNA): TGCGCCAGCAGCCAGACAGTAAATCAGCCCCAGCATTTT. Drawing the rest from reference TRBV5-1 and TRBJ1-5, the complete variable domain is KAGVTQTPRYLIKTRGQQVTLSCSPISGHRSVSWYQQTPGQGLQFLFEYFSETQRNKGNFPGRFSGRQFSNSRSEMNVSTLELGDSALYLCASSQTVNQPQHFGDGTRLSIL.

CDR3: CATSSGGLGANVLTF. CDR3 DNA: TGTGCCACCAGCTCGGGAGGGTTAGGGGCCAACGTCCTGACTTTC. This chain uses TRBV24-1 with TRBJ2-6; 8 bases agree with TRBD2. CDR1 and CDR2 from the germline V gene are KGHDR and SFDVKD. The CDR3 contains 15 residues. Unmatched junction bases numbered 5, after V lost 7 bases and J lost 4 bases.

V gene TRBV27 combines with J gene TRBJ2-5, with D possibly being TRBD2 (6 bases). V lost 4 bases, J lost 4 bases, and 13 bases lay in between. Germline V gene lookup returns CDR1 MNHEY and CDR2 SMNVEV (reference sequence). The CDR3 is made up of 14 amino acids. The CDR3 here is CASSSPTGAETQYF. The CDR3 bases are TGTGCCAGCAGTTCCCCTACGGGAGCAGAGACCCAGTACTTC.

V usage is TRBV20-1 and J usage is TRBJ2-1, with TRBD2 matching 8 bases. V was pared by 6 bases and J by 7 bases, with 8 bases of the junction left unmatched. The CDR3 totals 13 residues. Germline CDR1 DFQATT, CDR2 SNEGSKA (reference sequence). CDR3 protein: CSASPGLGNEQFF. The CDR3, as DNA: TGCAGTGCAAGTCCGGGACTAGGTAATGAGCAGTTCTTC.

In DNA form, the CDR3 reads TGCAGCGTTATTCAGGGGGCTGCGGAGACCCAGTACTTC. Amino acid sequence: CSVIQGAAETQYF. The V call is TRBV29-1, the J call TRBJ2-5; TRBD1 matches at 8 bases. CDR3 length equals 13 residues. Germline loops: CDR1 SQVTM, CDR2 ANQGSEA. The ends lost 5 bases at V and 5 bases at J; junction bases unmatched: 7.

In DNA form, the CDR3 reads TGCGCCAGCAGCCAAAAACAGGGGATGAACACTGAAGCTTTCTTT. This sequence encodes CASSQKQGMNTEAFF. The V gene is TRBV4-1, the J gene TRBJ1-1; TRBD1 matches at 7 bases. This CDR3 contains 15 residues. Germline CDR1 MGHRA, CDR2 YSYEKL. With V trimmed by 2 bases and J by 0 bases, 3 bases remained unmatched.

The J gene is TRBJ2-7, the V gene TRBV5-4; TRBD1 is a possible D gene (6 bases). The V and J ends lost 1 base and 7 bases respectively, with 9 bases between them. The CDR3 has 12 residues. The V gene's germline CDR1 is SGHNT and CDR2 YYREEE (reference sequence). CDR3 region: CASSLLRGEQYF. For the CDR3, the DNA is TGTGCCAGCAGCTTGTTGAGGGGGGAGCAGTACTTC.

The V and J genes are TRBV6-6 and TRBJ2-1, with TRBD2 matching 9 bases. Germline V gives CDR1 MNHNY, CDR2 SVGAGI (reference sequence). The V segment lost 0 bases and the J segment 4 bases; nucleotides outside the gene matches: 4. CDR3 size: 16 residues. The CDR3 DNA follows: TGTGCCAGCAGTTACTCGGCTAGCGGGGATTACAATGAGCAGTTCTTC. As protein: CASSYSASGDYNEQFF.

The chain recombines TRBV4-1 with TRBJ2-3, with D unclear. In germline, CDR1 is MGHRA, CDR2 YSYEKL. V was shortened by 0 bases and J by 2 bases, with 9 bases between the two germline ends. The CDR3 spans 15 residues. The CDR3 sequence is CASSQEGYYTDTQYF. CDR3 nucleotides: TGCGCCAGCAGCCAAGAGGGTTACTACACAGATACGCAGTATTTT.

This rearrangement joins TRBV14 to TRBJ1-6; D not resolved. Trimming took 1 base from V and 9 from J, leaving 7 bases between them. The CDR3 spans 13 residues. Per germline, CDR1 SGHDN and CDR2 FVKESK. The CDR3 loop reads CASSQGGRSPLHF. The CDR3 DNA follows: TGTGCCAGCAGCCAAGGAGGGCGTTCACCCCTCCACTTT.

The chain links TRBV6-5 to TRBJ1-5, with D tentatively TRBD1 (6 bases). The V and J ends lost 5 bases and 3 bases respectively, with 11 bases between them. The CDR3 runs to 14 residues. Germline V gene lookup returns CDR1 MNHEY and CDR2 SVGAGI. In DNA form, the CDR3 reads TGTGCCAGCAGTCCAGGGGCGGTCAATCAGCCCCAGCATTTT. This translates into CASSPGAVNQPQHF.

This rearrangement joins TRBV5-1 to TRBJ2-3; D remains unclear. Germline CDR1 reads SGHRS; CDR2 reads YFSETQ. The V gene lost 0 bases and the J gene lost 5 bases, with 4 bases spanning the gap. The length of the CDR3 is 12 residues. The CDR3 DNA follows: TGCGCCAGCAGCTTGGCCAGAGATACGCAGTATTTT. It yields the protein CASSLARDTQYF.

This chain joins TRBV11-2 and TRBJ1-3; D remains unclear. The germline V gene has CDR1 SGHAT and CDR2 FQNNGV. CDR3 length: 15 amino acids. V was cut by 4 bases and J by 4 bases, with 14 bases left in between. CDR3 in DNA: TGTGCCAGCAGCTCGAACCGGGGTTACGGAAACACCATATATTTT. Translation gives CASSSNRGYGNTIYF.

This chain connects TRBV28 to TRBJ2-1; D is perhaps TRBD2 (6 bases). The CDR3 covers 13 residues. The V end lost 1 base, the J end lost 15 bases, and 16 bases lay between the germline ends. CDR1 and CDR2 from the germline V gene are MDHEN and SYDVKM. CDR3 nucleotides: TGTGCCAGCAGTTTATCTTATAGGAGGGTAGTGTTCTTC. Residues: CASSLSYRRVVFF.

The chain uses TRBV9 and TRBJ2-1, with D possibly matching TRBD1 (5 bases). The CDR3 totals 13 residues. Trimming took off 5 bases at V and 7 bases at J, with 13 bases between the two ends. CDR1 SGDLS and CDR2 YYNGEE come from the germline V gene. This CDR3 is CASSTQSGNEQFF. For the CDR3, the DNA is TGTGCCAGCAGTACTCAATCAGGGAATGAGCAGTTCTTC. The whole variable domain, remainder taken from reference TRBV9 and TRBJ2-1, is DSGVTQTPKHLITATGQRVTLRCSPRSGDLSVYWYQQSLDQGLQFLIQYYNGEERAKGNILERFSAQQFPDLHSELNLSSLELGDSALYFCASSTQSGNEQFFGPGTRLTVL.

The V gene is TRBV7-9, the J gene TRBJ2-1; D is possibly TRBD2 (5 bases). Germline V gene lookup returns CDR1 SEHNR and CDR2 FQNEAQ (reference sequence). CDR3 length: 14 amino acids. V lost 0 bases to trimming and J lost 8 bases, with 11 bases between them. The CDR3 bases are TGTGCCAGCAGCTTAGCGGGAGCAGTCCATGAGCAGTTCTTC. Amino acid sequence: CASSLAGAVHEQFF.

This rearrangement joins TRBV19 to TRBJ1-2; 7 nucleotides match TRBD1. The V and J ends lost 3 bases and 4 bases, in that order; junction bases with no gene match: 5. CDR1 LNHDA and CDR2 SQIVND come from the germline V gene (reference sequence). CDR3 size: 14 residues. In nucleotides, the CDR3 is TGTGCCAGTAGTATTAGGACAGGAGTCTATGGCTACACCTTC. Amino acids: CASSIRTGVYGYTF. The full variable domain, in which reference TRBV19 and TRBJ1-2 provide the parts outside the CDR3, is DGGITQSPKYLFRKEGQNVTLSCEQNLNHDAMYWYRQDPGQGLRLIYYSQIVNDFQKGDIAEGYSVSREKKESFPLTVTSAQKNPTAFYLCASSIRTGVYGYTFGSGTRLTVV.

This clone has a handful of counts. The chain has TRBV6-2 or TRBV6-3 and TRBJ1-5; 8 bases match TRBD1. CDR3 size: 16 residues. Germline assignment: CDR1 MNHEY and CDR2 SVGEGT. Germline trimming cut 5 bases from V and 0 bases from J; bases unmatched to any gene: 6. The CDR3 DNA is TGTGCCAGCAGTCGTTCTACAGGGGGTAGCAATCAGCCCCAGCATTTT. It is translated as CASSRSTGGSNQPQHF.

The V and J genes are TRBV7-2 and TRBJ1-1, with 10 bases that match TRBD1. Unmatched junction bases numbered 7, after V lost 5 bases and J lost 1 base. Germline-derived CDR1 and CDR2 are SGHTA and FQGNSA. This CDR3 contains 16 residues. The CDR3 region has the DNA TGTGCCAGCAGCCCCGCGACAGGGGGCCGGAACACTGAAGCTTTCTTT. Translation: CASSPATGGRNTEAFF.

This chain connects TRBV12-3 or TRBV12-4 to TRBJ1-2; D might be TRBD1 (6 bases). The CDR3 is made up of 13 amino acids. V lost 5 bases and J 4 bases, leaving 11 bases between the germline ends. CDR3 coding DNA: TGTGCCAGCAGTCAACAGGGTGGCTATGGCTACACCTTC. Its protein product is CASSQQGGYGYTF.

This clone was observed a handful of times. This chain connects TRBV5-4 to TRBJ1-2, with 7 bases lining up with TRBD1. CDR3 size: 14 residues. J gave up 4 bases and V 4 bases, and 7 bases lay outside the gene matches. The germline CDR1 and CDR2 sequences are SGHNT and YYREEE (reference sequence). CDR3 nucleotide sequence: TGTGCCAGCAGCAAGACAGGGCTAATCTATGGCTACACCTTC. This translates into CASSKTGLIYGYTF.